This T cell receptor (beta chain) was captured by sequencing in a study of T cell responses to AZD1222 COVID-19 vaccine. Study results and limitations: Clonal diversity may have been underestimated in mostly white British donors. Across spike, vaccine-associated CD4 TCRs were found, dominant at 160-218 and 743-854. Nearly half of the spike-specific TCRs reportedly recognize variant regions that carry no mutations.

Looked up from germline, CDR1 is SGHTS and CDR2 is YDEGEE. The V gene end was trimmed by 3 bases and the J gene end by 6 bases; junction bases not matched to a gene: 7. The CDR3 contains 14 residues. In the case of this clone: Its antigen is unidentified.

Method: immunoSEQ multiplex PCR; TCRdb's copy keeps in-frame clones and lacks some. The data contain 130,000 to 150,000 clones, 85% to 95% of them singletons. The rearrangement links TRBV5-8 to TRBJ2-7, with 9 nucleotides matching TRBD1. The sample here was peripheral blood, taken after recovery from COVID-19. This TCR was recovered from an adult who had recovered from COVID-19. CDR3 sequence: CASSYRDRDGEQYF. In nucleotides, the CDR3 is TGTGCCAGCAGCTACCGGGACAGGGACGGCGAGCAGTACTTC.